Below are 15 T cell receptor beta chains sequenced from a single sample in a study of T cells in Graves' hyperthyroidism and ophthalmopathy (dated 2019 in TCRdb). Receptor libraries were prepared by multiplex PCR. The sequencer listed for this sample is Illumina HiSeq 2000. The TCR beta CDR3 regions were amplified from the RNA transcripts. For the first round of RT-PCR on the TCR CDR3, the HTBI primer set was used together with the Qiagen OneStep RT-PCR kit. TCRdb cleaned the public reads at Q25 with fastp, built clones with MiXCR and kept in-frame beta chains. Every entry covers one CDR3 protein and lists the most common genes and DNA from its rows. This sample comprises under 350,000 distinct CDR3 sequences, approximately 14% of them detected only once. Jointly, the top ten make up approximately 35% of the sample. Material for sequencing was blood. Every receptor here comes from a woman in her forties with Graves' ophthalmopathy.

This clonotype was detected ten times or more. V gene TRBV7-9 combines with J gene TRBJ1-2, with a tentative D call TRBD1 (5 bases). The CDR3 extends over 14 amino acids. Germline V gene data show CDR1 as SEHNR and CDR2 as FQNEAQ (reference sequence). The V gene lost 0 bases and the J gene lost 4 bases, with 9 bases spanning the gap. DNA for the CDR3: TGTGCCAGCAGCTTAGCAGGCGGGACCTATGGCTACACCTTC. Its protein product is CASSLAGGTYGYTF.

This clonotype was seen repeatedly, ten times or more. V is TRBV7-9 and J is TRBJ2-1; 7 bases align to TRBD2. Germline CDR1 and CDR2: SEHNR and FQNEAQ (reference sequence). The CDR3 sequence is 14 residues long. Trimming removed 8 bases from V and 7 bases from J; junction bases left unmatched: 11. CDR3 amino acids: CASATSGGRNEQFF. CDR3 nucleotide sequence: TGTGCCAGCGCGACATCGGGGGGACGTAATGAGCAGTTCTTC.

This clonotype was seen more than once but under ten times. The chain has TRBV29-1 and TRBJ2-7, with a possible D match to TRBD1 (5 bases). Looked up from germline, CDR1 is SQVTM and CDR2 is ANQGSEA. V was shortened by 1 base and J by 6 bases, with 13 bases between the two germline ends. This CDR3 spans 13 amino acids. The CDR3: CSVEVTGLGEQYF. For the CDR3, the DNA is TGCAGCGTTGAAGTCACAGGTTTAGGCGAGCAGTACTTC.

This clonotype was seen repeatedly, ten times or more. CDR3 sequence (DNA): TGCAGCGTTGAAGGAGTCGGGACGGATGATGAAGCTTTCTTT. Translation: CSVEGVGTDDEAFF. The rearrangement joins TRBV29-1 to TRBJ1-1; a weak D match, TRBD1 (5 bases). The CDR3 sequence is 14 residues long. CDR1 is SQVTM, CDR2 ANQGSEA, per germline. The V end was cut by 1 base, the J end by 7 bases, with 16 bases between.

As for this clonotype: One end of the junction varies from germline; a read error may be responsible. This chain links TRBV9 with TRBJ1-1, with unresolved D. This CDR3 contains 13 residues. Looked up from germline, CDR1 is SGDLS and CDR2 is YYNGEE. The CDR3 reads CASSQTPNTKAFF. The CDR3 coding sequence is TGTGCCAGCAGCCAGACTCCAAACACTAAAGCTTTCTTT.

This clonotype appeared a few times. This chain joins TRBV4-1 and TRBJ1-2, with 7 bases aligning to TRBD1. Germline trimming cut 5 bases from V and 3 bases from J; bases unmatched to any gene: 15. In germline, CDR1 is MGHRA, CDR2 YSYEKL. CDR3 length equals 17 residues. The DNA for the CDR3 is TGCGCCAGCAGCTCCCCCCCAGTGAGGGGGCCTGACTATGGCTACACCTTC. Its translation is CASSSPPVRGPDYGYTF.

This clonotype was seen repeatedly, ten times or more. The chain links TRBV20-1 to TRBJ2-7; D assignment may be TRBD1 or TRBD2 (5 bases each). Germline V CDR1 and CDR2: DFQATT, SNEGSKA (reference sequence). Between the trimmed V and J ends, which lost 3 bases and 8 bases, there was a span of 20 bases. CDR3 size: 14 residues. CDR3 sequence reads: CSARATPGTPKQYF. DNA of the CDR3: TGCAGTGCTAGGGCAACCCCCGGGACGCCAAAGCAGTACTTC.

This clonotype appeared a single time. This chain connects TRBV3-1 to TRBJ2-1; 12 bases fit TRBD2. Losses at the gene ends were 8 bases for V and 8 bases for J; bases not matched to a gene: 7. The CDR3 loop spans 14 amino acids. The germline V gene encodes CDR1 LGHDT and CDR2 YNNKEL (reference sequence). The CDR3 coding sequence is TGTGCCAGCTCCCTACTAGCGGGGGGTGATGAGCAGTTCTTC. Translating gives CASSLLAGGDEQFF.

The sample holds a few counts of this clonotype. The chain carries TRBV18 and TRBJ1-2; 9 positions match TRBD1. Looked up from germline, CDR1 is KGHSH and CDR2 is LQKENI. The trim removed 5 bases at V and 8 bases at J, leaving 6 bases unmatched. This CDR3 contains 13 residues. The chain's CDR3 is CASSTQGARGYTF. The CDR3 coding sequence is TGTGCCAGCTCAACACAGGGGGCACGAGGCTACACCTTC.

Only a few counts were recorded for this clonotype. The rearrangement links TRBV20-1 to TRBJ2-5; D might be TRBD2 (5 bases). This CDR3 has 14 residues. Germline CDR1 DFQATT, CDR2 SNEGSKA (reference sequence). V shed 8 bases and J shed 9 bases, with 25 bases lying between them. The CDR3: CSPQTPGSISAQYF. Here the CDR3 DNA reads TGCAGTCCTCAAACCCCGGGATCCATATCGGCCCAGTACTTC.

This clonotype turned up a few times. The genes are TRBV19 and TRBJ2-1, with 11 bases aligning to TRBD2. The CDR3 has 16 amino acids. Germline assignment: CDR1 LNHDA and CDR2 SQIVND (reference sequence). The V segment lost 5 bases and the J segment 7 bases; nucleotides outside the gene matches: 10. The CDR3 loop reads CASSGYLAGGKNEQFF. The DNA of the CDR3 is TGTGCCAGTAGTGGGTACCTAGCGGGGGGTAAAAATGAGCAGTTCTTC.

Notes on this clonotype: One end of the junction does not line up with germline, which may come from a read error. The V call is TRBV7-2, the J call TRBJ2-3, with 12 nucleotides matching TRBD2. Germline V gives CDR1 SGHTA, CDR2 FQGNSA. CDR3 size: 15 residues. The CDR3 spells CASSPGLAGTGTQYF. The CDR3 DNA reads TGTGCCAGCAGCCCTGGACTAGCGGGAACAGGTACGCAGTATTTT.

The table lists this clonotype with many counts. This sequence joins TRBV12-3 or TRBV12-4 and TRBJ1-5; 10 bases fit TRBD1. This CDR3 has 16 amino acids. V was pared by 3 bases and J by 2 bases, with 4 bases of the junction left unmatched. The CDR3 loop reads CASSFRGQGGNQPQHF. CDR3 bases: TGTGCCAGCAGTTTCAGAGGACAGGGGGGCAATCAGCCCCAGCATTTT.

This clonotype was recorded at least ten times. Compared with germline, one end of the junction differs, possibly owing to a read error. The V and J genes are TRBV29-1 and TRBJ1-1, with 8 bases fitting TRBD1. The CDR3 is 13 amino acids. CDR1 is SQVTM, CDR2 ANQGSEA, per germline. The CDR3 is CSVSRGTGTEAFF. The DNA of the CDR3 is TGCAGCGTAAGCCGGGGGACAGGCACTGAGGCTTTCTTT. The full variable domain, its missing parts supplied by reference TRBV29-1 and TRBJ1-1, is SAVISQKPSRDICQRGTSLTIQCQVDSQVTMMFWYRQQPGQSLTLIATANQGSEATYESGFVIDKFPISRPNLTFSTLTVSNMSPEDSSIYLCSVSRGTGTEAFFGQGTRLTVV.

This clonotype showed up many times. The chain has TRBV6-1 and TRBJ2-1; 7 bases fit TRBD1. Germline lookup yields CDR1 MNHNS and CDR2 SASEGT. This CDR3 is built from 17 residues. The V segment lost 1 base and the J segment 4 bases; nucleotides outside the gene matches: 10. CDR3 sequence (DNA): TGTGCCAGCAGTGAAGATCTAGGGACAGCGATATACAATGAGCAGTTCTTC. Protein: CASSEDLGTAIYNEQFF.